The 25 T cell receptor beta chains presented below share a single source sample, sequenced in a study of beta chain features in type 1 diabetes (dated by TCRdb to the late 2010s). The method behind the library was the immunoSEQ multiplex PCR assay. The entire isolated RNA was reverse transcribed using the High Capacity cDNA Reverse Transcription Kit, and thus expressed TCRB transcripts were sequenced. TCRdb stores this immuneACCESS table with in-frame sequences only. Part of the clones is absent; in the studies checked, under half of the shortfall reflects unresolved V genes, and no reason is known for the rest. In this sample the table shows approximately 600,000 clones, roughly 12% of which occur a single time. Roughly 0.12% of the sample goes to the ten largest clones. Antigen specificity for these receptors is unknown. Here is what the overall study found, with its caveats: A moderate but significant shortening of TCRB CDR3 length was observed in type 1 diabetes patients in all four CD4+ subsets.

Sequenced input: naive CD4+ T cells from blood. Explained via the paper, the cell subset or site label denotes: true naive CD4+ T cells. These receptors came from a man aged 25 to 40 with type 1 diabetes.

In DNA, the CDR3 is TGTGCCAGCACACCGGGGCCCTCAACCGGGCAGTATTTT. It is translated as CASTPGPSTGQYF. The chain uses TRBV7-6 and TRBJ2-3, with D tentatively TRBD1 or TRBD2 (5 bases each). This CDR3 is 13 amino acids long. V lost 7 bases to trimming and J lost 11 bases, with 19 bases between them. Looked up from germline, CDR1 is SGHVS and CDR2 is FNYEAQ. Full variable domain (remainder filled in from reference TRBV7-6 and TRBJ2-3): GAGVSQSPRYKVTKRGQDVALRCDPISGHVSLYWYRQALGQGPEFLTYFNYEAQQDKSGLPNDRFSAERPEGSISTLTIQRTEQRDSAMYRCASTPGPSTGQYFGPGTRLTVL.

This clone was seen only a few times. CDR3 nucleotide sequence: TGTGCCAGCAGTCGCGTGACCGGGGAGCTGTTTTTT. Translating gives CASSRVTGELFF. The rearrangement links TRBV28 to TRBJ2-2; D is ambiguous. V was pared by 5 bases and J by 5 bases, with 6 bases between. The germline CDR1 and CDR2 sequences are MDHEN and SYDVKM. There are 12 residues in the CDR3. The full variable domain, completed using reference TRBV28 and TRBJ2-2, is DVKVTQSSRYLVKRTGEKVFLECVQDMDHENMFWYRQDPGLGLRLIYFSYDVKMKEKGDIPEGYSVSREKKERFSLILESASTNQTSMYLCASSRVTGELFFGEGSRLTVL.

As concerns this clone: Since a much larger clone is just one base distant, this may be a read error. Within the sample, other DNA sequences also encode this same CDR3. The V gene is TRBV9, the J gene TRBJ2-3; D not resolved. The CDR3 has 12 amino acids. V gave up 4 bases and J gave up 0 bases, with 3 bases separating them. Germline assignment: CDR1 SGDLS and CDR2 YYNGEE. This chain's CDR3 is CASSPSTDTQYF. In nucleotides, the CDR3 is TGTGCCAGCAGCCCCAGCACAGATACGCAGTATTTT.

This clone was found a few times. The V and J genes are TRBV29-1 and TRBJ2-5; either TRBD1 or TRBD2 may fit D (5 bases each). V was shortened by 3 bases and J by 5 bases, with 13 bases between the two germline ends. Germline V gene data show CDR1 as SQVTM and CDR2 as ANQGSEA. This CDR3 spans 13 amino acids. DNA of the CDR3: TGCAGCGTTGAGATGACCTGGGGGGAGACCCAGTACTTC. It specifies CSVEMTWGETQYF.

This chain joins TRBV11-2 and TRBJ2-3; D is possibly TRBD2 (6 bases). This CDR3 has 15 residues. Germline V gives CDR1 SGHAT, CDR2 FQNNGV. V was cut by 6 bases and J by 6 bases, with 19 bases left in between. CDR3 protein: CASRKAGTSADTQYF. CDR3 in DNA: TGTGCCAGCAGAAAGGCCGGGACTTCGGCTGATACGCAGTATTTT.

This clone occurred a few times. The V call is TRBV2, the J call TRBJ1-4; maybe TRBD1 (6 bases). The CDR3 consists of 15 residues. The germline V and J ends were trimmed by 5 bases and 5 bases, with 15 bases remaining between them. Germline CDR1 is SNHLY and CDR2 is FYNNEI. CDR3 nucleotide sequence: TGTGCCAGCAGTCCGCAGGGGCAGGAGAATGAAAAACTGTTTTTT. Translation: CASSPQGQENEKLFF.

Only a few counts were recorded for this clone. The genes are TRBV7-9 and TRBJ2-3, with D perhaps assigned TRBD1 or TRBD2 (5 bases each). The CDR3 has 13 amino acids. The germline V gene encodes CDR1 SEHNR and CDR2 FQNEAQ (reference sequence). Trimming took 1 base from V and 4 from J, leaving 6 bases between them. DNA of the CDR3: TGTGCCAGCAGCTTAGGAGGGGCAGATACGCAGTATTTT. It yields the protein CASSLGGADTQYF.

CDR3 amino acids: CASSSQITDTQYF. The CDR3 DNA follows: TGTGCCAGCAGTTCCCAGATCACAGATACGCAGTATTTT. The chain combines TRBV27 with TRBJ2-3; D gene ambiguous. The germline V and J ends were trimmed by 4 bases and 2 bases, with 7 bases remaining between them. Germline CDR1 and CDR2: MNHEY and SMNVEV (reference sequence). The CDR3 is 13 amino acids.

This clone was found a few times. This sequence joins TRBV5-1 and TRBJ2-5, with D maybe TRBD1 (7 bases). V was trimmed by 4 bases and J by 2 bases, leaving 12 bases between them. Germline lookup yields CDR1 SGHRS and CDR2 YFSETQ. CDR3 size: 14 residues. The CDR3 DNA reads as TGCGCCAGCAGCGCTCAGGGGGGACAAGAGACCCAGTACTTC. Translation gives CASSAQGGQETQYF.

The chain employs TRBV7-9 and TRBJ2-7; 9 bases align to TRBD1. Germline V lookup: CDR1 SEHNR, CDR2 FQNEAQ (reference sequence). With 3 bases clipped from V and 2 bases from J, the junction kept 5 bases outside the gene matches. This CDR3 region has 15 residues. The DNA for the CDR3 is TGTGCCAGCAGCTTTCCCGGGACAGGGACCTACGAGCAGTACTTC. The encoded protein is CASSFPGTGTYEQYF.

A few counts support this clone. The chain's CDR3 is CASSLSTDPAGQYNEQFF. The CDR3 nucleotides are TGTGCCAGCAGCTTATCCACGGACCCTGCGGGACAGTACAATGAGCAGTTCTTC. The chain combines TRBV7-9 with TRBJ2-1; tentatively, D is TRBD1 (7 bases). CDR1 and CDR2 from the germline V gene are SEHNR and FQNEAQ (reference sequence). The CDR3 runs 18 residues. V was shortened by 2 bases and J by 4 bases, with 21 bases between the two germline ends.

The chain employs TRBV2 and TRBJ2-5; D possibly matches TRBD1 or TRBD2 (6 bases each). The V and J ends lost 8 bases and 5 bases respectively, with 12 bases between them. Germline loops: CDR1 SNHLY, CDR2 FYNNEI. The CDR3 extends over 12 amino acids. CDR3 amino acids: CASRRGGETQYF. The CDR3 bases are TGTGCCAGCCGCAGGGGAGGCGAGACCCAGTACTTC.

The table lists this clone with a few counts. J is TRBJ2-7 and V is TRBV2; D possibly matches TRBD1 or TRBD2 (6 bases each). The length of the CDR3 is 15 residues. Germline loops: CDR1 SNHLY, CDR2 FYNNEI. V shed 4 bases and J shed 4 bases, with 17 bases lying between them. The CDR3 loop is CASSGSWRGTYEQYF. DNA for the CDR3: TGTGCCAGCAGTGGTTCATGGAGGGGGACGTACGAGCAGTACTTC.

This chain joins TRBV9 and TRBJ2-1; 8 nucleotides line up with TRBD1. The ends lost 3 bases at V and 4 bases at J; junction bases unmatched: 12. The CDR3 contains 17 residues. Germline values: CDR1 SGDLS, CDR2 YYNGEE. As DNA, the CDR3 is TGTGCCAGCAGCGCGCGCCCCGGACAGGGAGTTTACAATGAGCAGTTCTTC. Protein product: CASSARPGQGVYNEQFF.

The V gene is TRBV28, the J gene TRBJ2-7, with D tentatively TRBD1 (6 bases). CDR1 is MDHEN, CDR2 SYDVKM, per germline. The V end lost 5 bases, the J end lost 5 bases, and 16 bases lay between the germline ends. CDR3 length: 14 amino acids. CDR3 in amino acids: CASSRQARIDEQYF. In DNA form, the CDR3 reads TGTGCCAGCAGTCGACAGGCGAGGATCGACGAGCAGTACTTC. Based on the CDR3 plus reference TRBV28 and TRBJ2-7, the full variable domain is DVKVTQSSRYLVKRTGEKVFLECVQDMDHENMFWYRQDPGLGLRLIYFSYDVKMKEKGDIPEGYSVSREKKERFSLILESASTNQTSMYLCASSRQARIDEQYFGPGTRLTVT.

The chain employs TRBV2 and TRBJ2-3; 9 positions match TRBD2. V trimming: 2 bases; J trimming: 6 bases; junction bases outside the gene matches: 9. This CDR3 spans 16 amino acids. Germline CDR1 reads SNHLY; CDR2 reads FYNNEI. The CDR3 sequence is CASSEIGLAGFDTQYF. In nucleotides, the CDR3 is TGTGCCAGCAGTGAAATTGGGCTAGCGGGGTTTGATACGCAGTATTTT.

CDR3 region: CASSPGGSGANVLTF. The CDR3, as DNA: TGTGCCAGCAGCCCAGGGGGCTCTGGGGCCAACGTCCTGACTTTC. This chain links TRBV28 with TRBJ2-6; 7 bases are shared with TRBD1. The CDR3 extends over 15 amino acids. V lost 6 bases, J lost 0 bases, and 2 bases stayed unmatched. CDR1 MDHEN and CDR2 SYDVKM come from the germline V gene.

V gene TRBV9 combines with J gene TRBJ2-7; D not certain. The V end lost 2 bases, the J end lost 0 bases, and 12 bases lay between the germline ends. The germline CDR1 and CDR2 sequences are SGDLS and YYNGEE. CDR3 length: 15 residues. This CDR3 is CASSVGTSSSYEQYF. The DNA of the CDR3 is TGTGCCAGCAGCGTGGGCACATCTAGCTCCTACGAGCAGTACTTC.

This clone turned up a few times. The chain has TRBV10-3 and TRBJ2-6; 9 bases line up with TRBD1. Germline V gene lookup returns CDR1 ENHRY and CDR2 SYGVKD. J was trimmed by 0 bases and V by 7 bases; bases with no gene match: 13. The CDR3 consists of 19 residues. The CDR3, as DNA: TGTGCCATCACCCCAGAATCCGGACAGGGGAACTCTGGGGCCAACGTCCTGACTTTC. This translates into CAITPESGQGNSGANVLTF.

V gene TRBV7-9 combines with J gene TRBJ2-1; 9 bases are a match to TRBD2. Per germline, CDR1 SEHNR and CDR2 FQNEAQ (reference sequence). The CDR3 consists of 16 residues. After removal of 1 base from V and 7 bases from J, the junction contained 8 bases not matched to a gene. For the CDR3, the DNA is TGTGCCAGCAGCTTAGTGGCTAGCGGGGCTAAGAATGAGCAGTTCTTC. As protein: CASSLVASGAKNEQFF.

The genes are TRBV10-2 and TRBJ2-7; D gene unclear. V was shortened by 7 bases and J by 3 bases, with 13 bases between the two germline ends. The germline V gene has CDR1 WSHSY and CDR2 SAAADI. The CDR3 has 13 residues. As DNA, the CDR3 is TGCGCCAGCAAGGAGACGGAATTCTACGAGCAGTACTTC. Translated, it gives CASKETEFYEQYF.

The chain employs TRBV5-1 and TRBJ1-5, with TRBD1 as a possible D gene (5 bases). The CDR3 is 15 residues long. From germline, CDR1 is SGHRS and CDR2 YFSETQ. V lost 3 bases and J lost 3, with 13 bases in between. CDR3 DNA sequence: TGCGCCAGCAGCTCTAGTCCGGACAACAATCAGCCCCAGCATTTT. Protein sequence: CASSSSPDNNQPQHF.

CDR3 residues: CASSLVGQGGDQPQHF. Here the CDR3 DNA reads TGTGCCAGCAGCTTAGTGGGACAGGGAGGGGATCAGCCCCAGCATTTT. The rearrangement uses TRBV7-2 and TRBJ1-5; 9 bases are a match to TRBD1. There are 16 residues in the CDR3. Germline trimming cut 1 base from V and 5 bases from J; bases unmatched to any gene: 6. Germline V gene data show CDR1 as SGHTA and CDR2 as FQGNSA. Full variable domain (remainder filled in from reference TRBV7-2 and TRBJ1-5): GAGVSQSPSNKVTEKGKDVELRCDPISGHTALYWYRQSLGQGLEFLIYFQGNSAPDKSGLPSDRFSAERTGGSVSTLTIQRTQQEDSAVYLCASSLVGQGGDQPQHFGDGTRLSIL.

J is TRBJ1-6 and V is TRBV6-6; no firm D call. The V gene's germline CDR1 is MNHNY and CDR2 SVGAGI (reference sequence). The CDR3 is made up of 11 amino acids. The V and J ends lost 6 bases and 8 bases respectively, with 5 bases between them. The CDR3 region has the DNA TGTGCCAGCAGCCCTGATTCACCCCTCCACTTT. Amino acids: CASSPDSPLHF.

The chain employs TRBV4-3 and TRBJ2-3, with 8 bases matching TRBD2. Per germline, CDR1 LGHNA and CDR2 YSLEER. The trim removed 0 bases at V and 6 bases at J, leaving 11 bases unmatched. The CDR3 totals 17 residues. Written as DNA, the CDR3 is TGCGCCAGCAGCCAAGAAAACCCCCTAGCGGGTGGGGATACGCAGTATTTT. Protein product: CASSQENPLAGGDTQYF.